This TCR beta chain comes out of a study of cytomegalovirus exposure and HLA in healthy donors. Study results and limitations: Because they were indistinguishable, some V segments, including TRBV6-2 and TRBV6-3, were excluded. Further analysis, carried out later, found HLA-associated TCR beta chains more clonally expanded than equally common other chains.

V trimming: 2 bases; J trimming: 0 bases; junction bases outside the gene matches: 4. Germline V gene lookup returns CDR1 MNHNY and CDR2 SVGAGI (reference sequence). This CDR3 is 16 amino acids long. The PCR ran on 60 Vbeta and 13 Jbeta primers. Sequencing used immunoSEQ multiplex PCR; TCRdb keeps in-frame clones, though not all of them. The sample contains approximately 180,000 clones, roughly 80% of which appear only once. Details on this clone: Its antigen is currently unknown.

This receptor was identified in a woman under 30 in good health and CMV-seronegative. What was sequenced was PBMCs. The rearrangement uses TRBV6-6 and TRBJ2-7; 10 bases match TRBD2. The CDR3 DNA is TGTGCCAGCAGTTACCCTCCTAGCGGGAGCTCCTACGAGCAGTACTTC. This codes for CASSYPPSGSSYEQYF.